One and the same sample provided the 21 T cell receptor beta chains below, sequenced in a study of blood T cell repertoires in COVID-19 (dated by TCRdb to 2020 to 2022). Libraries came from the immunoSEQ multiplex PCR assay. TCRdb obtained this table from immuneACCESS and retained in-frame rearrangements with V and J assigned. These tables miss some clones; where compared with another copy, unresolved V genes account for less than half of the shortfall, and the remainder is unexplained. The sample has around 170,000 clones on record, roughly 90% of them singletons. Around 3% of the sample lies in the top ten. The sequenced sample was peripheral blood. Receptors originate from a man aged 55 to 70 with acute or convalescent COVID-19.

This chain joins TRBV30 and TRBJ1-1; D unresolved. The CDR3 runs to 11 residues. Trimming shortened V by 2 bases and J by 4 bases, and 5 bases separated the two germline ends. CDR1 and CDR2 from the germline V gene are GTSNPN and SVGIG (reference sequence). The CDR3 loop reads CAWSSGTEAFF. The CDR3 bases are TGTGCCTGGAGTTCAGGCACTGAAGCTTTCTTT.

The V and J genes are TRBV6-1 and TRBJ1-2; D may be TRBD1 (5 bases). Germline V gene lookup returns CDR1 MNHNS and CDR2 SASEGT. V was clipped by 1 base and J by 2 bases, with 5 bases between them. The CDR3 loop spans 13 amino acids. This CDR3 is CASSEGQNYGYTF. Written as DNA, the CDR3 is TGTGCCAGCAGTGAAGGACAGAACTATGGCTACACCTTC.

This clone has only a few counts. The chain has TRBV20-1 and TRBJ2-1; D remains ambiguous. The CDR3 length is 13 residues. CDR1 and CDR2 (germline): DFQATT, SNEGSKA (reference sequence). V was trimmed by 3 bases and J by 7 bases, leaving 13 bases between them. DNA for the CDR3: TGCAGTGCTAGTCGAGGTACCAAAAATGAGCAGTTCTTC. The encoded protein is CSASRGTKNEQFF.

The gene calls are TRBV6-5 and TRBJ1-1; D gene unclear. This CDR3 region has 16 residues. CDR1 and CDR2 from the germline V gene are MNHEY and SVGAGI. Trimming left V 2 bases short and J 5 bases short, with 18 bases between. The CDR3, as DNA: TGTGCCAGCAGTTACGGGGAGTTGGTCGGTGGAACTGAAGCTTTCTTT. It translates to CASSYGELVGGTEAFF.

The chain combines TRBV5-1 with TRBJ1-6; no reliable D call. The germline CDR1 and CDR2 sequences are SGHRS and YFSETQ. Trimming removed 1 base at V and 6 bases at J, with 8 bases between. The CDR3 runs to 14 residues. The CDR3 sequence: CASSLNSVNSPLHF. In DNA, the CDR3 is TGCGCCAGCAGCTTGAACAGTGTTAATTCACCCCTCCACTTT. Filled out from reference TRBV5-1 and TRBJ1-6, the complete variable domain reads KAGVTQTPRYLIKTRGQQVTLSCSPISGHRSVSWYQQTPGQGLQFLFEYFSETQRNKGNFPGRFSGRQFSNSRSEMNVSTLELGDSALYLCASSLNSVNSPLHFGNGTRLTVT.

The V and J genes are TRBV7-9 and TRBJ1-2; D might be TRBD1 (5 bases). The CDR3 runs 16 residues. The V end lost 5 bases, the J end lost 3 bases, and 19 bases lay between the germline ends. Per the germline V gene, CDR1 is SEHNR and CDR2 is FQNEAQ (reference sequence). The CDR3 region has the DNA TGTGCCAGCAGCCCGGCTCTAAGACAGCCCGACTATGGCTACACCTTC. Amino acid sequence: CASSPALRQPDYGYTF.

The V call is TRBV12-3 or TRBV12-4, the J call TRBJ1-2; D gene uncertain. V dropped 3 bases and J dropped 5 bases, with 10 bases sitting between them. The CDR3 spans 13 residues. CDR3 sequence reads: CASSLTRGYGYTF. The CDR3 DNA is TGTGCCAGCAGTTTGACCCGCGGTTATGGCTACACCTTC.

This chain uses TRBV7-2 with TRBJ2-3; no definite D call. Trimming took off 1 base at V and 7 bases at J, with 9 bases between the two ends. Germline V gene lookup returns CDR1 SGHTA and CDR2 FQGNSA. The CDR3 has 13 amino acids. In DNA, the CDR3 is TGTGCCAGCAGCTTAGGTCCAGGAAATACGCAGTATTTT. This encodes CASSLGPGNTQYF.

J is TRBJ2-7 and V is TRBV18, with D hard to call. This CDR3 region has 17 residues. The ends were cut back, 3 bases at V and 6 bases at J, with 24 bases in the middle. Per the germline V gene, CDR1 is KGHSH and CDR2 is LQKENI. CDR3 nucleotide sequence: TGTGCCAGCTCACCTAGGTTCGGCACGGCCGGGTTAAGCGAGCAGTACTTC. Protein product: CASSPRFGTAGLSEQYF.

Concerning this clone: The junction departs from the called germline gene at one end, perhaps through a read error. The chain links TRBV2 to TRBJ2-7; D might be TRBD2 (6 bases). The CDR3 covers 12 residues. Germline loops: CDR1 SNHLY, CDR2 FYNNEI. CDR3 protein: CASSLSGTYFSF. The CDR3 coding sequence is TGTGCCAGCAGCCTATCCGGGACTTACTTCTCATTC.

The V call is TRBV6-1, the J call TRBJ2-7; no reliable D call. Germline values: CDR1 MNHNS, CDR2 SASEGT. The ends were cut back, 11 bases at V and 0 bases at J, with 20 bases in the middle. This CDR3 has 15 amino acids. The CDR3 spells CAVLFESRSSYEQYF. The CDR3 DNA reads as TGTGCCGTCTTGTTCGAGTCGAGATCCTCCTACGAGCAGTACTTC.

The genes are TRBV7-9 and TRBJ2-3; 8 bases align to TRBD2. CDR1 and CDR2 (germline): SEHNR, FQNEAQ (reference sequence). The length of the CDR3 is 16 residues. V trimming: 5 bases; J trimming: 1 base; junction bases outside the gene matches: 8. DNA of the CDR3: TGTGCCAGCAGCGTAAGACAAGCGGGGGGCACAGATACGCAGTATTTT. This codes for CASSVRQAGGTDTQYF.

The gene calls are TRBV2 and TRBJ1-2; 7 positions match TRBD1. The CDR3 length is 13 residues. Germline V gives CDR1 SNHLY, CDR2 FYNNEI. Trimming cost V 6 bases and J 6 bases; bases outside gene matches: 7. CDR3 bases: TGTGCCAGCAGACAGGGGAGGTACGATGGCTACACCTTC. Translated, it gives CASRQGRYDGYTF.

The gene calls are TRBV5-6 and TRBJ2-6, with 8 nucleotides matching TRBD1. The CDR3 is 15 residues long. The V segment lost 7 bases and the J segment 0 bases; nucleotides outside the gene matches: 3. Germline CDR1 and CDR2: SGHDT and YYEEEE. Written as DNA, the CDR3 is TGTGCCAGCCAGGGACAGGACTCTGGGGCCAACGTCCTGACTTTC. It codes for CASQGQDSGANVLTF.

The rearrangement joins TRBV5-6 to TRBJ1-6; TRBD1 matches 10 bases. CDR3 length: 15 residues. CDR1 is SGHDT and CDR2 is YYEEEE in the germline V gene. J was trimmed by 11 bases and V by 4 bases; bases with no gene match: 9. CDR3 residues: CASSLRGGQGAPLHF. The CDR3 DNA sequence: TGTGCCAGCAGCCTAAGAGGAGGACAGGGGGCACCCCTCCACTTT. Supplemented by reference TRBV5-6 and TRBJ1-6, the full variable domain reads DAGVTQSPTHLIKTRGQQVTLRCSPKSGHDTVSWYQQALGQGPQFIFQYYEEEERQRGNFPDRFSGHQFPNYSSELNVNALLLGDSALYLCASSLRGGQGAPLHFGNGTRLTVT.

The V and J genes are TRBV5-1 and TRBJ2-7, with 8 bases aligning to TRBD1. The J segment lost 3 bases and the V segment lost 4 bases, leaving 3 bases of the junction unmatched. CDR1 and CDR2 (germline): SGHRS, YFSETQ. The CDR3 spans 13 residues. Here the CDR3 DNA reads TGCGCCAGCAGCACGACAGGGGTCTACGAGCAGTACTTC. Translation: CASSTTGVYEQYF.

The rearrangement joins TRBV4-1 to TRBJ2-7; 7 positions agree with TRBD1. Germline trimming cut 0 bases from V and 0 bases from J; bases unmatched to any gene: 5. The CDR3 is 16 amino acids. The germline V gene encodes CDR1 MGHRA and CDR2 YSYEKL. In DNA, the CDR3 is TGCGCCAGCAGCCAAGAGAACAGGGGAGCCTCCTACGAGCAGTACTTC. Its translation: CASSQENRGASYEQYF.

V usage is TRBV5-4 and J usage is TRBJ1-6; TRBD1 might be the D (5 bases). The CDR3 covers 15 residues. Deletions cut 0 bases from V and 10 bases from J, with 14 bases between. Germline V gene data show CDR1 as SGHNT and CDR2 as YYREEE (reference sequence). This chain's CDR3 is CASSLDQGRVSPLHF. In DNA, the CDR3 is TGTGCCAGCAGCTTGGATCAGGGTAGGGTATCACCCCTCCACTTT. The whole variable domain, remainder taken from reference TRBV5-4 and TRBJ1-6, is ETGVTQSPTHLIKTRGQQVTLRCSSQSGHNTVSWYQQALGQGPQFIFQYYREEENGRGNFPPRFSGLQFPNYSSELNVNALELDDSALYLCASSLDQGRVSPLHFGNGTRLTVT.

V usage is TRBV2 and J usage is TRBJ2-1, with 9 positions matching TRBD1. Germline loops: CDR1 SNHLY, CDR2 FYNNEI. The V and J ends lost 11 bases and 6 bases, in that order; junction bases with no gene match: 8. CDR3 length: 13 amino acids. The CDR3 DNA follows: TGTGCCGCTGGGACAGGGAGAGGCAATGAGCAGTTCTTC. As protein: CAAGTGRGNEQFF.

This chain uses TRBV5-1 with TRBJ2-6, with a possible D match to TRBD1 (5 bases). V shed 2 bases and J shed 0 bases, with 9 bases lying between them. Germline V gives CDR1 SGHRS, CDR2 YFSETQ. The CDR3 contains 16 residues. The CDR3: CASSFRQSSGANVLTF. The CDR3 region has the DNA TGCGCCAGCAGCTTCCGACAGAGCTCTGGGGCCAACGTCCTGACTTTC. The entire variable domain, with the rest obtained from reference TRBV5-1 and TRBJ2-6, is as follows: KAGVTQTPRYLIKTRGQQVTLSCSPISGHRSVSWYQQTPGQGLQFLFEYFSETQRNKGNFPGRFSGRQFSNSRSEMNVSTLELGDSALYLCASSFRQSSGANVLTFGAGSRLTVL.

The chain employs TRBV7-3 and TRBJ1-5; D possibly corresponds to TRBD1 (5 bases). CDR1 is SGHTA and CDR2 is FQGTGA in the germline V gene. The CDR3 is 22 amino acids. V lost 1 base and J 0 bases, leaving 28 bases between the germline ends. CDR3 residues: CASSLMPPPQGARPYSNQPQHF. As DNA, the CDR3 is TGTGCCAGCAGCTTAATGCCTCCCCCCCAGGGTGCCCGCCCCTATAGCAATCAGCCCCAGCATTTT.